This T cell receptor beta chain was sequenced for a study of cytomegalovirus exposure and HLA in healthy donors. Germline V gives CDR1 LNHDA, CDR2 SQIVND (reference sequence). V shed 3 bases and J 5 bases; nucleotides not matched to a gene: 5. The length of the CDR3 is 14 residues. Whole-study findings and limits: Most TCR beta V segments were productive about 87% or about 30% of the time in an earlier analysis. Based on reports, TCR beta sequences accurately predicted HLA-A and HLA-B alleles for most subjects. Later on, analysis showed that most CMV-associated TCR beta chains appeared to be HLA-restricted.

With 60 Vbeta and 13 Jbeta primers, the PCR was carried out. Method: immunoSEQ multiplex PCR; TCRdb's copy keeps in-frame clones and lacks some. This table holds some 220,000 clones, roughly 73% found once. Of note for this clone: Its target is unknown.

The TCR sequence derives from a boy between 5 and 17 years old in good health and CMV-seronegative. V is TRBV19 and J is TRBJ2-5; 8 bases are a match to TRBD1. The specimen sequenced was PBMCs. For the CDR3, the DNA is TGTGCCAGTAGTATTCAGGGGGCTGGGGAGACCCAGTACTTC. The encoded protein is CASSIQGAGETQYF.